A selection of T cell receptor beta chains follows, all from one sample in a study of molecular identifiers for immune sequencing clone quantification. TCRdb passed the PCR reads through MiXCR, listing each CDR3 protein once. Among 80,000 to 100,000 distinct CDR3 sequences listed, 20% to 25% were seen once. Sequencing input: naive CD8+ T cells from blood, with Jurkat cell RNA spiked in. These receptors were taken from a human donor in good health. Some libraries in this study had Jurkat cell RNA spiked in. CDR3s include the opening cysteine and the closing phenylalanine or tryptophan. Each record gives: CDR3 length, V gene, D gene, J gene, clone size, CDR3 DNA, CDR3 protein. A D gene is named only where the DNA matches it firmly. Clone size is shown for a subset of rows, as once, few, many or a class of expanded clone.

length: 17; V: TRBV11-2; D: TRBD2; J: TRBJ2-7; size: .; DNA: TGTGCCAGCAGCTCAGCAGCCGGGGAGGGTAAGGCCTACGAGCAGTACTTC; CDR3: CASSSAAGEGKAYEQYF
length: 15; V: TRBV29-1; D: TRBD1; J: TRBJ2-2; size: many; DNA: TGCAGCGCAGAGAGACGGACAGGGGACACCGGGGAGCTGTTTTTT; CDR3: CSAERRTGDTGELFF
length: 15; V: TRBV27; D: TRBD1; J: TRBJ1-3; size: .; DNA: TGTGCCAGCAGTTCCGGGACAGTCTCTGGAAACACCATATATTTT; CDR3: CASSSGTVSGNTIYF
length: 14; V: TRBV7-2; D: TRBD1; J: TRBJ2-3; size: many; DNA: TGTGCCAGCAACTCGGGACAGCAGACAGATACGCAGTATTTT; CDR3: CASNSGQQTDTQYF
length: 13; V: TRBV5-4; D: .; J: TRBJ2-7; size: .; DNA: TGTGCCAGCCGCAACAGGGATTCCTACGAGCAGTACTTC; CDR3: CASRNRDSYEQYF
length: 13; V: TRBV30; D: .; J: TRBJ1-1; size: .; DNA: TGTGCCTGGACGGGTGTTGTGAACACTGAAGCTTTCTTT; CDR3: CAWTGVVNTEAFF
length: 17; V: TRBV19; D: .; J: TRBJ1-4; size: .; DNA: TGTGCCAGTAGTATAGGAAGAGGCTTCGCAACTAATGAAAAACTGTTTTTT; CDR3: CASSIGRGFATNEKLFF
length: 14; V: TRBV7-2; D: .; J: TRBJ2-3; size: .; DNA: TGTGCCAGCAGCGTCTACCCCCCTACAGATACGCAGTATTTT; CDR3: CASSVYPPTDTQYF
length: 12; V: TRBV5-1; D: .; J: TRBJ2-7; size: many; DNA: TGCGCCAGCAGGGGGGAATCTATCGAGCAGTACTTC; CDR3: CASRGESIEQYF
length: 16; V: TRBV6-2/TRBV6-3; D: .; J: TRBJ2-1; size: few; DNA: TGTGCCAGCATCAAGGGCCCGGGGGCCAGCTACAATGAGCAGTTCTTC; CDR3: CASIKGPGASYNEQFF
length: 17; V: TRBV28; D: .; J: TRBJ2-3; size: many; DNA: TGTGCCAGCAGTTCCCCTTTCCGACTAGGCGAAACAGATACGCAGTATTTT; CDR3: CASSSPFRLGETDTQYF
length: 16; V: TRBV11-2; D: TRBD1; J: TRBJ2-5; size: few; DNA: TGTGCCAGCAGCTTAGTCATGGACAGGGAACAGGAGACCCAGTACTTC; CDR3: CASSLVMDREQETQYF
length: 15; V: TRBV28; D: .; J: TRBJ2-2; size: .; DNA: TGTGCCAGCAGTTGGCGCGGTCTTAACACCGGGGAGCTGTTTTTT; CDR3: CASSWRGLNTGELFF
length: 16; V: TRBV6-2/TRBV6-3; D: TRBD1; J: TRBJ1-5; size: many; DNA: TGTGCCAGCAGTTACCGGACAGGGTTTGGCAATCAGCCCCAGCATTTT; CDR3: CASSYRTGFGNQPQHF
length: 15; V: TRBV5-1; D: TRBD2; J: TRBJ2-3; size: many; DNA: TGCGCCAGCAGATGGACTAGCGGGCGGCCAGATACGCAGTATTTT; CDR3: CASRWTSGRPDTQYF
length: 14; V: TRBV7-9; D: .; J: TRBJ2-1; size: .; DNA: TGTGCCAGCAGCTTAGCAGGAGCTCCGAATGGGCAGTTCTTC; CDR3: CASSLAGAPNGQFF
length: 15; V: TRBV21-1; D: .; J: TRBJ1-4; size: many; DNA: TGTGCCAGCAGCATCAGGACAGCAACTAATGAAAAACTGTTTTTT; CDR3: CASSIRTATNEKLFF
length: 15; V: TRBV4-3; D: .; J: TRBJ2-7; size: .; DNA: TGCGCCAGCAGCCAAGATCTTCAGGGTAGGGACGAGCAGTACTTC; CDR3: CASSQDLQGRDEQYF
length: 15; V: TRBV12-3/TRBV12-4; D: .; J: TRBJ2-3; size: .; DNA: TGTGCCAGCAGTTACGGAGAACCTGGCGCGGGTACGCGGTATTTT; CDR3: CASSYGEPGAGTRYF
length: 14; V: TRBV6-2/TRBV6-3; D: .; J: TRBJ2-7; size: many; DNA: TGTGCCAGCAGTCCAGGTGCTGCGGGCTACGAGCAGTACTTC; CDR3: CASSPGAAGYEQYF
length: 17; V: TRBV11-2; D: TRBD2; J: TRBJ2-3; size: many; DNA: TGTGCCAGCAGCTTAGATTTTTACGGGGGGGGTTTGGATACGCAGTATTTT; CDR3: CASSLDFYGGGLDTQYF
length: 14; V: TRBV9; D: .; J: TRBJ1-1; size: .; DNA: TGTCCCAGCAGCGGGGGGGTGGGGAACACTGAAGCTTTCTTT; CDR3: CPSSGGVGNTEAFF
length: 21; V: TRBV9; D: TRBD2; J: TRBJ2-1; size: .; DNA: TGTGCCAGCAGCCCACCGGGACTAGCGGGTCATTCCTATAGCTCCTACAATGAGCAGTTCTTC; CDR3: CASSPPGLAGHSYSSYNEQFF
length: 15; V: TRBV7-3; D: TRBD1; J: TRBJ2-5; size: many; DNA: TGTGCCAGCAGCCCAGGGACAGGGCCACAAGAGACCCAGTACTTC; CDR3: CASSPGTGPQETQYF
length: 15; V: TRBV7-6; D: TRBD2; J: TRBJ2-3; size: many; DNA: TGTGCCAGCAGCCCGGGGGGATCTAGCACAGATACGCAGTATTTT; CDR3: CASSPGGSSTDTQYF
length: 13; V: TRBV7-9; D: .; J: TRBJ1-1; size: many; DNA: TGTGCCAGCAGCGGCGGGGGGCGGATTGAAGCTTTCTTT; CDR3: CASSGGGRIEAFF
length: 14; V: TRBV5-1; D: TRBD1; J: TRBJ2-5; size: many; DNA: TGCGCCAGCAGCGCGGACAGGCCCCAAGAGACCCAGTACTTC; CDR3: CASSADRPQETQYF
length: 15; V: TRBV29-1; D: .; J: TRBJ2-1; size: .; DNA: TGCAGCGTTGAGGAGCGGGCCCGCCTGGGGGATGAGCAGTTCTTC; CDR3: CSVEERARLGDEQFF
length: 13; V: TRBV27; D: .; J: TRBJ1-1; size: many; DNA: TGTGCCAGCAGTTTGGGCGCTAGCACTGAAGCTTTCTTT; CDR3: CASSLGASTEAFF
length: 14; V: TRBV3-1; D: TRBD1; J: TRBJ2-7; size: many; DNA: TGTGCCAGCAGCCCCAGACAGGGGGCGGACGAGCAGTACTTC; CDR3: CASSPRQGADEQYF
length: 16; V: TRBV6-4; D: .; J: TRBJ2-4; size: many; DNA: TGTGCCAGCATGGGAGGGGGGCAAGGTGCCAAAAACATTCAGTACTTC; CDR3: CASMGGGQGAKNIQYF
length: 15; V: TRBV4-1; D: .; J: TRBJ1-1; size: .; DNA: TGCGCCAGCAGCCAAGTTTGGGACGGTTACACTGAAGCTTTCTTT; CDR3: CASSQVWDGYTEAFF
length: 13; V: TRBV5-4; D: .; J: TRBJ1-4; size: many; DNA: TGTGCCAGCAGTGCCGGGAGGAATGAAAAACTGTTTTTT; CDR3: CASSAGRNEKLFF
length: 14; V: TRBV10-3; D: .; J: TRBJ1-5; size: many; DNA: TGTGCCATCAGTGAGTCACAGGGCGTTCAGCCCCAGCATTTT; CDR3: CAISESQGVQPQHF
length: 13; V: TRBV13; D: .; J: TRBJ1-1; size: few; DNA: TGTGCCAGCAGCGAAAGTAACCGCCCTGAAGCTTTCTTT; CDR3: CASSESNRPEAFF
length: 13; V: TRBV7-9; D: .; J: TRBJ2-7; size: many; DNA: TGTGCCAGCAGCTTTTCCCCCCGGAACGAGCAGTACTTC; CDR3: CASSFSPRNEQYF
length: 14; V: TRBV19; D: .; J: TRBJ2-7; size: .; DNA: TGTGCCAGTAGTCCCGGAGCGAAGGACAACGAGCAGTACTTC; CDR3: CASSPGAKDNEQYF
length: 16; V: TRBV6-2/TRBV6-3; D: .; J: TRBJ1-5; size: few; DNA: TGTGCCAGCAGAGGGAACTTCAGGGGCCCGGGTCAGCCCCAGCATTTT; CDR3: CASRGNFRGPGQPQHF
length: 16; V: TRBV7-2; D: TRBD2; J: TRBJ2-1; size: many; DNA: TGTGCCAGCAGCCCCAGGGGACTAGCGGGGGGAGCTGAGCAGTTCTTC; CDR3: CASSPRGLAGGAEQFF
length: 13; V: TRBV27; D: .; J: TRBJ2-7; size: many; DNA: TGTGCCAGCAGCTGGGCTATGGACAGCGAGCAGTACTTC; CDR3: CASSWAMDSEQYF
length: 14; V: TRBV20-1; D: .; J: TRBJ2-7; size: many; DNA: TGCAGTGCTAAAACTGGGGGGTCCCTGGAGGAGCAGTACTTC; CDR3: CSAKTGGSLEEQYF
length: 13; V: TRBV4-3; D: .; J: TRBJ2-7; size: many; DNA: TGCGCCAGCAGCCAATGGGCAAGCTACGAGCAGTACTTC; CDR3: CASSQWASYEQYF
length: 15; V: TRBV7-9; D: .; J: TRBJ1-6; size: many; DNA: TGTGCCAGCCGTGGCCAAAGCTCCTATAATTCACCCCTCCACTTT; CDR3: CASRGQSSYNSPLHF
length: 15; V: TRBV30; D: TRBD1; J: TRBJ2-5; size: few; DNA: TGTGCCTGGAGAACAGACAGGGACATACAAGAGACCCAGTACTTC; CDR3: CAWRTDRDIQETQYF
length: 15; V: TRBV12-3/TRBV12-4; D: .; J: TRBJ1-5; size: many; DNA: TGTGCCAGCAGTGCGGATTTGGAACACAATCAGCCCCAGCATTTT; CDR3: CASSADLEHNQPQHF
length: 16; V: TRBV4-1; D: .; J: TRBJ1-5; size: many; DNA: TGCGCCAGCAGCCCGGCCGTCCAGGATAGCAATCAGCCCCAGCATTTT; CDR3: CASSPAVQDSNQPQHF
length: 15; V: TRBV30; D: .; J: TRBJ2-7; size: many; DNA: TGTGCCTGGAGTGTACGGCGAGGGCAGGGGTACGAGCAGTACTTC; CDR3: CAWSVRRGQGYEQYF
length: 13; V: TRBV19; D: TRBD2; J: TRBJ2-7; size: few; DNA: TGTGCCAGTAGTACCGGACTAGCGTACGAGCAGTACTTC; CDR3: CASSTGLAYEQYF
length: 14; V: TRBV6-2/TRBV6-3; D: .; J: TRBJ1-1; size: many; DNA: TGTGCCAGCAGTTACCCGGTCGCGGGCACTGAAGCTTTCTTT; CDR3: CASSYPVAGTEAFF